This T cell receptor beta chain came from a study of cytomegalovirus exposure and HLA in healthy donors. The CDR3 is 14 residues long. The V and J ends lost 0 bases and 5 bases respectively, with 10 bases between them. Germline values: CDR1 LNHNV, CDR2 YYDKDF (reference sequence). The PCR used 60 Vbeta and 13 Jbeta primers. Here immunoSEQ multiplex PCR was the method, and the copy in TCRdb shows in-frame clones only, minus some. The table lists 100,000 to 150,000 clones. The source is a man between 18 and 35 years old in good health and CMV-seronegative. The chain links TRBV15 to TRBJ1-2, with D perhaps TRBD1 (5 bases). Sequenced material: PBMCs. CDR3 in DNA: TGTGCCACCAGCAGAGAAATAGGGGCGTATGGCTACACCTTC. Its translation is CATSREIGAYGYTF.